The sequence of this T cell receptor (beta chain) was determined in a study of molecular identifiers for immune sequencing clone quantification. About the research overall: Replicate RNA came from roughly 18,000 or 92,000 naive CD8 cells and was split five ways, and four parts were sequenced.

Between roughly 17,000 and 1,000,000 sorted cells, with 10%, 30% or 50% RNA, yielded naive CD8 libraries. The authors sorted naive CD8 T cells as CD8+CD4-CCR7+CD45RA+. This clonotype has only one observation. It may be a read error: a sequence one base away is much more abundant. Libraries of bulk TCR were made by previously described methods (with listed TCR primers). TCRdb called the PCR reads again in MiXCR, with one record for every CDR3 protein. Of some 320,000 distinct CDR3 sequences listed, roughly a quarter were seen once; the top ten hold about 0.71%. This CDR3 contains 13 residues. Deletions cut 4 bases from V and 3 bases from J, with 6 bases between. Germline V CDR1 and CDR2: SGHDN, FVKESK.

This chain joins TRBV14 and TRBJ2-2; D is uncertain. Sequences were obtained from naive CD8+ T cells from blood, with Jurkat cell RNA spiked in. As to subset: FACS-sorted CD8+CD4-CCR7+CD45RA+ naive T cells. The sequence was collected from a human donor in good health. Some libraries in this study had Jurkat cell RNA spiked in. The CDR3, as DNA: TGTGCCAGCAGCCTGGAATACACCGGGGAGCTGTTTTTT. Residues: CASSLEYTGELFF.